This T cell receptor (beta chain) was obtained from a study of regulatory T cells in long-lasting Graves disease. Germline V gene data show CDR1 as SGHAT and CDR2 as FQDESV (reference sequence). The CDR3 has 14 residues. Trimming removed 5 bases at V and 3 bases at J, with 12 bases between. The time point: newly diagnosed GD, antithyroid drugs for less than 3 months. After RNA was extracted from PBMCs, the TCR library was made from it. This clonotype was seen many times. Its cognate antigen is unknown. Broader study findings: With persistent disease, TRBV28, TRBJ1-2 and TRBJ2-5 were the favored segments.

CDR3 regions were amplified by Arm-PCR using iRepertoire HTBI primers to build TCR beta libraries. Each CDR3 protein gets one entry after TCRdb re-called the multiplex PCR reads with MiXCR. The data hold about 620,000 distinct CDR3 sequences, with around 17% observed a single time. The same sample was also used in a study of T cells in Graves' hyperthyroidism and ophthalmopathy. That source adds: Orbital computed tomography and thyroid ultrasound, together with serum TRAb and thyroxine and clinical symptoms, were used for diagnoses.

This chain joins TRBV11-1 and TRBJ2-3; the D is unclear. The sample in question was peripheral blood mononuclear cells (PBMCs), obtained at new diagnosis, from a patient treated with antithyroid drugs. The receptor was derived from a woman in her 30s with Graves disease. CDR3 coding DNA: TGTGCCAGCAGCGTGGACGGAAATACAGATACGCAGTATTTT. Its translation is CASSVDGNTDTQYF.